This T cell receptor beta chain was captured by sequencing in a study of CD8 T cells in Susac syndrome. An input of 0.5 to 1 ug of RNA was subjected to reverse transcription using random hexamers. Amplification of TCR beta CDR3 across 54 Vbeta and 13 Jbeta was performed with immunoSEQ multiplex PCR. One entry per CDR3 protein, called by TCRdb with MiXCR from the immunoSEQ multiplex PCR reads. The table lists around 130,000 distinct CDR3 sequences, around 94% of them singletons. The CDR3 runs to 15 residues. The germline V gene has CDR1 GTSNPN and CDR2 SVGIG (reference sequence). The V gene end was trimmed by 5 bases and the J gene end by 1 base; junction bases not matched to a gene: 7.

The clonotype comes from a human donor in good health. The chain recombines TRBV30 with TRBJ2-2, with 7 positions matching TRBD2. Material: CD4+ T cells from PBMCs. In DNA form, the CDR3 reads TGTGCCTGGGTCCCGGGACTACTGAACACCGGGGAGCTGTTTTTT. It is translated as CAWVPGLLNTGELFF.